Listed below are T cell receptor beta chains from one sample, sequenced in a study of blood T cell repertoires in COVID-19. This table comes from immunoSEQ multiplex PCR, and its TCRdb copy is limited to in-frame clones, with some not included. The sample records more than 200,000 clones, approximately 79% being singletons. Source material: peripheral blood. All receptors derive from a woman of 80 years or more with active or convalescent COVID-19. CDR3s include the opening cysteine and the closing phenylalanine or tryptophan. A D gene is named only where the DNA matches it firmly. Size tells how often a clone was seen (once, few, many) or the class of an expanded clone, and some rows leave it out.

V: TRBV5-1
D: TRBD2
size: once
J: TRBJ2-3
DNA: TGCGCCAGCAGCGCCCCCGCGGGAGCGGCAAACACAGATACGCAGTATTTT
CDR3: CASSAPAGAANTDTQYF

V: TRBV5-1
D: .
size: .
J: TRBJ2-5
DNA: TGCGCCAGCAGCTTGGGGGACTTGTGGGTAGGGGAGACCCAGTACTTC
CDR3: CASSLGDLWVGETQYF

V: TRBV5-1
D: TRBD2
size: .
J: TRBJ2-1
DNA: TGCGCCAGCAGCTCGGGACTAGCGGGGACCTACAATGAGCAGTTCTTC
CDR3: CASSSGLAGTYNEQFF

V: TRBV6-2/TRBV6-3
D: TRBD1
size: .
J: TRBJ2-6
DNA: TGTGCCAGCAGTTACCCGACAGGGGGCTCTGGGGCCAACGTCCTGACTTTC
CDR3: CASSYPTGGSGANVLTF

V: TRBV19
D: .
size: .
J: TRBJ1-5
DNA: TGTGCCAGTAGTACCAGGGACATTAGCAATCAGCCCCAGCATTTT
CDR3: CASSTRDISNQPQHF

V: TRBV2
D: TRBD2
size: .
J: TRBJ2-2
DNA: TGTGTCAGCAGTGCCGGGACGGGGGGCGGGGAGCTGTTTTTT
CDR3: CVSSAGTGGGELFF

V: TRBV6-5
D: .
size: .
J: TRBJ2-7
DNA: TGTGCCAGCATAAAGGACCAGGGATACTACGAGCAGTACTTC
CDR3: CASIKDQGYYEQYF

V: TRBV5-1
D: .
size: once
J: TRBJ2-2
DNA: TGCGCCAGCAGCTTGGAGGGAGGAGCCGGGGAGCTGTTTTTT
CDR3: CASSLEGGAGELFF

V: TRBV5-6
D: TRBD1
size: .
J: TRBJ2-5
DNA: TGTGCCAGCAGCCTGGGGACAGGCCGCCTAGGTACCCAGTACTTC
CDR3: CASSLGTGRLGTQYF

V: TRBV28
D: .
size: few
J: TRBJ1-5
DNA: TGTGCCAGCAGTTTACTAGGGGCGGAAAGGAGCCAGCCCCAGCATTTT
CDR3: CASSLLGAERSQPQHF

V: TRBV21-1
D: .
size: .
J: TRBJ1-2
DNA: TGTGCCAGCAGCAAAGGGAGGGGGGGCAACTATGGCTACACCTTC
CDR3: CASSKGRGGNYGYTF

V: TRBV5-1
D: .
size: .
J: TRBJ1-1
DNA: TGCGCCAGCAGCCTTCTTGGGCCCCAAGGGAACACTGAAGCTTTCTTT
CDR3: CASSLLGPQGNTEAFF

V: TRBV20-1
D: .
size: .
J: TRBJ1-5
DNA: TGCAGTGCTAGAGACAGTCAGCCCCAGCATTTT
CDR3: CSARDSQPQHF

V: TRBV5-4
D: TRBD2
size: .
J: TRBJ2-1
DNA: TGTGCCAGCAGCTCCCGACTAGCGGGAGCCAATGAGCAGTTCTTC
CDR3: CASSSRLAGANEQFF

V: TRBV19
D: .
size: .
J: TRBJ2-2
DNA: TGTGCCAGTAGCCAAAACGGGGTGAACACCGGGGAGCTGTTTTTT
CDR3: CASSQNGVNTGELFF

V: TRBV10-1
D: TRBD1
size: .
J: TRBJ1-1
DNA: TGCGCCAGCAGTGAACAGGGGGCTCGGACTGAAGCTTTCTTT
CDR3: CASSEQGARTEAFF

V: TRBV3-1/TRBV3-2
D: .
size: .
J: TRBJ1-1
DNA: TGTGCCAGCAGCCCACACCTGAACACTGAAGCTTTCTTT
CDR3: CASSPHLNTEAFF

V: TRBV29-1
D: .
size: .
J: TRBJ1-2
DNA: TGCAGCGTGAAGACGGCGGACTATGGCTACACCTTC
CDR3: CSVKTADYGYTF

V: TRBV18
D: TRBD2
size: .
J: TRBJ2-1
DNA: TGTGCCAGCTCAAAATCTAGCGGGGACTACAATGAGCAGTTCTTC
CDR3: CASSKSSGDYNEQFF

V: TRBV7-8
D: .
size: .
J: TRBJ2-5
DNA: TGTGCCAGCAGCTTAGGCCTAAACCGGGCCCAGTACTTC
CDR3: CASSLGLNRAQYF

V: TRBV4-1
D: .
size: .
J: TRBJ1-2
DNA: TGCGCCAGCAGCGACCGACAGGTTCTAGGTCGCTATGGCTACACCTTC
CDR3: CASSDRQVLGRYGYTF

V: TRBV19
D: .
size: .
J: TRBJ2-1
DNA: TGTGCCAGTAGATGGAGGACTGGTCTCAATGAGCAGTTCTTC
CDR3: CASRWRTGLNEQFF

V: TRBV2
D: .
size: .
J: TRBJ1-1
DNA: TGTGCCAGCAGTGCCAAATTCGAAGCTTTCTTT
CDR3: CASSAKFEAFF

V: TRBV5-1
D: .
size: .
J: TRBJ2-1
DNA: TGCGCCAGCAGCACTCAAGGGAGTTCTTACAATGAGCAGTTCTTC
CDR3: CASSTQGSSYNEQFF

V: TRBV5-1
D: .
size: .
J: TRBJ1-1
DNA: TGCGCCAGCAGCTCAGACGCAGGGGAAGCTTTCTTT
CDR3: CASSSDAGEAFF

V: TRBV7-8
D: .
size: .
J: TRBJ1-6
DNA: TGTGCCAGCAGCCTCGAGGGGAGGAATAATTCACCCCTCCACTTT
CDR3: CASSLEGRNNSPLHF

V: TRBV2
D: .
size: .
J: TRBJ2-7
DNA: TGTGCCAGCAGTGACCGGCAGGGGAGCGAGCAGTACTTC
CDR3: CASSDRQGSEQYF

V: TRBV5-4
D: TRBD2
size: .
J: TRBJ2-7
DNA: TGTGCCAGCAGCTTTAAACTAGCGGGAGCCTACGAGCAGTACTTC
CDR3: CASSFKLAGAYEQYF

V: TRBV28
D: .
size: .
J: TRBJ1-1
DNA: TGTGCCAGCTGCCCCGTAAGCCTGATGAACACTGAAGCTTTCTTT
CDR3: CASCPVSLMNTEAFF

V: TRBV27
D: TRBD1
size: few
J: TRBJ2-7
DNA: TGTGCCAGCAGATTGACAGGGGGTCCGAACGAGCAGTACTTC
CDR3: CASRLTGGPNEQYF

V: TRBV6-5
D: TRBD2
size: few
J: TRBJ2-2
DNA: TGTGCCAGCACCACCAGGGCGGGGGTTGGCGGGGAGCTGTTTTTT
CDR3: CASTTRAGVGGELFF

V: TRBV24-1
D: TRBD1
size: .
J: TRBJ2-5
DNA: TGTGCCACCAGTGCGGGACAGGAGATCCAAGAGACCCAGTACTTC
CDR3: CATSAGQEIQETQYF

V: TRBV10-3
D: .
size: .
J: TRBJ2-1
DNA: TGTGCCATCAGTGATCCTACTCGACAGAATGAGCAGTTCTTC
CDR3: CAISDPTRQNEQFF

V: TRBV3-1/TRBV3-2
D: TRBD2
size: .
J: TRBJ2-7
DNA: TGTGCCAGCAGCCAAGATCAGCGGGAGCACAACGAGCAGTACTTC
CDR3: CASSQDQREHNEQYF

V: TRBV5-1
D: .
size: .
J: TRBJ1-1
DNA: TGCGCCAGCAGCTTGTCAGGGGAAGCTTTCTTT
CDR3: CASSLSGEAFF

V: TRBV7-2
D: .
size: .
J: TRBJ2-2
DNA: TGTGCCAGCAGCTTTTGGGGAGACACCGGGGAGCTGTTTTTT
CDR3: CASSFWGDTGELFF

V: TRBV6-4
D: .
size: .
J: TRBJ2-3
DNA: TGTGCCAGCAGTGACTCGGGGTATTGGGGGCCTCGGGATACGCAGTATTTT
CDR3: CASSDSGYWGPRDTQYF

V: TRBV5-1
D: .
size: .
J: TRBJ1-2
DNA: TGCGCCAGCAGCGCTGGACTGGGAGCTAACTATGGCTACACCTTC
CDR3: CASSAGLGANYGYTF

V: TRBV29-1
D: TRBD1
size: .
J: TRBJ2-1
DNA: TGCAGCGTTGGCGGTCAGGGGGCTTACAATGAGCAGTTCTTC
CDR3: CSVGGQGAYNEQFF

V: TRBV19
D: TRBD1
size: .
J: TRBJ1-4
DNA: TGTGCCAGTAGGAGGACAGGGTATTCAACTAATGAAAAACTGTTTTTT
CDR3: CASRRTGYSTNEKLFF

V: TRBV5-1
D: .
size: .
J: TRBJ1-5
DNA: TGCGCCAGCAGCTTGGGAGGGTTGAGCAATCAGCCCCAGCATTTT
CDR3: CASSLGGLSNQPQHF

V: TRBV28
D: .
size: .
J: TRBJ2-2
DNA: TGTGCCAGCAGTTCCCCCGGGACAACGAACACCGGGGAGCTGTTTTTT
CDR3: CASSSPGTTNTGELFF

V: TRBV5-1
D: .
size: .
J: TRBJ1-4
DNA: TGCGCCAGCAGCTTCGGCGGGGGGGCGATTGAAAAACTGTTTTTT
CDR3: CASSFGGGAIEKLFF

V: TRBV6-1
D: .
size: .
J: TRBJ1-2
DNA: TGTGCCAGCAGTCGGGCAGGGGATAACTATGGCTACACCTTC
CDR3: CASSRAGDNYGYTF

V: TRBV5-1
D: .
size: .
J: TRBJ2-5
DNA: TGCGCCAGCAGCCGAGACAGGCCTGAACAAGAGACCCAGTACTTC
CDR3: CASSRDRPEQETQYF

V: TRBV7-8
D: .
size: .
J: TRBJ1-2
DNA: TGTGCCAGCAGCTCCACAACGTGGGGGGGGCAAGCTAACTATGGCTACACCTTC
CDR3: CASSSTTWGGQANYGYTF

V: TRBV6-2/TRBV6-3
D: TRBD1
size: .
J: TRBJ1-1
DNA: TGTGCCAGCAGTTACTCGAGGCAGGGGGGCACTGAAGCTTTCTTT
CDR3: CASSYSRQGGTEAFF

V: TRBV5-1
D: TRBD1
size: .
J: TRBJ1-6
DNA: TGCGCCAGCAGCCCAGGACAGGGGGCAGGTTGGACACCCCTCCACTTT
CDR3: CASSPGQGAGWTPLHF

V: TRBV7-9
D: .
size: .
J: TRBJ1-2
DNA: TGTGCCAGCAGCTTAGGATCCAGTTCCTATGGCTACACCTTC
CDR3: CASSLGSSSYGYTF

V: TRBV12-3/TRBV12-4
D: .
size: .
J: TRBJ2-3
DNA: TGTGCCAGCAGTCTCCCCACAGATACGCAGTATTTT
CDR3: CASSLPTDTQYF